Presented here are 4 T cell receptor beta chains from one specimen sequenced in a study of OX40 agonist ivuxolimab in advanced cancers. TCRdb's copy holds only in-frame clones and misses some; the assay was immunoSEQ multiplex PCR. The table records tens of thousands of clones, about 89% of them present only once. The sequencing used CD4+ or CD8+ T cells sorted from blood, collected in a trial of the OX40 agonist ivuxolimab. The receptor source for this set is an adult with an advanced solid tumor such as melanoma, head and neck, liver or kidney cancer.

The chain's CDR3 is CASSSLDYEQYV. CDR3 sequence (DNA): TGTGCCAGCAGCTCCCTTGACTACGAGCAGTACGTC. This chain joins TRBV5-6 and TRBJ2-7; no clear D. Deletions cut 3 bases from V and 3 bases from J, with 7 bases between. The germline V gene has CDR1 SGHDT and CDR2 YYEEEE. The CDR3 extends over 12 amino acids.

This chain links TRBV6-6 with TRBJ2-1; TRBD2 is a possible D gene (6 bases). CDR3 length: 15 amino acids. V was trimmed by 5 bases and J by 0 bases, leaving 11 bases between them. Germline V CDR1 and CDR2: MNHNY, SVGAGI (reference sequence). CDR3 sequence (DNA): TGTGCCAGCAGTCCAAGCGGGTACTCCTACAATGAGCAGTTCTTC. Residues: CASSPSGYSYNEQFF.

The chain couples TRBV27 to TRBJ2-3, with 8 positions matching TRBD2. CDR3 size: 15 residues. CDR1 is MNHEY and CDR2 is SMNVEV in the germline V gene (reference sequence). Trimming took 3 bases from V and 4 from J; bases not matched to a gene: 6. CDR3 sequence (DNA): TGTGCCAGCAGTTTGACGACTAGCGTCGCAGATACGCAGTATTTT. This sequence encodes CASSLTTSVADTQYF.

The genes are TRBV6-6 and TRBJ2-1; weak D call: TRBD2 (6 bases). This CDR3 is 12 amino acids long. V was trimmed by 8 bases and J by 6 bases, leaving 11 bases between them. Germline CDR1 reads MNHNY; CDR2 reads SVGAGI (reference sequence). The CDR3 region has the DNA TGTGCCAGCGGAGGGACGGTCAATGAGCAGTTCTTC. It translates to CASGGTVNEQFF.